This T cell receptor beta chain derives from a study of cytomegalovirus exposure and HLA in healthy donors listed by TCRdb under 2017. Regarding the research as a whole: An earlier analysis of a few hundred of the donors reported 250 to 350 Gb of sequence data and roughly 120 million unique TCR beta sequences obtained from about 180 million T cells. Approximately 300 gigabases of sequencing data and roughly 81 million unique TCR sequences made up an early release that covered 640 HLA-typed donors. Among the roughly 410 genotyped donors, around 81% belonged to the genetic ancestry cluster associated with self-reported Caucasian donors. The study was designed to test whether signatures of past pathogen exposure could be identified by cataloging public T cell receptors. The study profiled the T cell repertoires of approximately 700 subjects by immunosequencing and related them to cytomegalovirus serostatus. A separate validation cohort of over a hundred different subjects was used in addition to the approximately 610-subject first cohort. The study combined high-throughput TCR immunosequencing, statistical association of individual TCRs with disease status, and machine learning to predict cytomegalovirus infection status. A later analysis re-analyzed previously published TCR beta repertoires from 666 donors and added high-resolution HLA genotyping to study TCR occurrence patterns. In the later analysis, no new phenotypic data were used to find candidate immune exposures; instead, reliance was placed on TCR beta sequences and their occurrence across donors. In an earlier analysis of roughly 540 of the donors, high-throughput TCR beta sequencing was used to judge whether each TCR beta V gene segment behaved as functional or pseudogenic. Donor age, sex, ethnicity and CMV serostatus were collected together with the repertoire data. Genome-wide SNP genotypes for about three fifths of the roughly 670 donors were used in a later genetic analysis, which treated that subset as a discovery cohort. All discovery cohort repertoires had been generated using a single sequencing platform. Class I and class II HLA loci were covered by the typing at four-digit resolution. Typing coverage differed by locus: A, B, C, DRB1 and DQB1 were typed in about 629-640 donors, DQA1 in 500 to 550, DPA1 in around 580, and DPB1 in just under 490. Four or five DR-DQ haplotypes were handled as single units for association and clustering because linkage in the cohort was strong. Among 398 genotyped donors of the cohort, an average of 235,054 unique TCR beta nucleotide sequences were sequenced per donor, about a sixth of them non-productive.

Points the paper makes about the study in general: Because HLA typing was unavailable for some donors at each locus, only the typed subset was used in association tests. In a later analysis, HLA-associated TCR beta chains were found to be more clonally expanded and to have lower generation probabilities than equally common non-associated chains. In vitro tests confirmed that a few of the cytomegalovirus-associated TCR beta chains recognize cytomegalovirus antigens. A later analysis found that TCR association rates varied across HLA loci, with DRB1 alleles showing the most associated TCRs and HLA-C alleles the fewest. When HLA alleles, especially DR and DQ, strongly co-occurred, TCR associations were difficult to assign to individual alleles. In the study, around 150 TCR beta chains were listed as associated with cytomegalovirus. The presence/absence analyses assumed that sequencing depth was roughly uniform across donors, and that assumption may not be true. Linkage disequilibrium might explain the correlated functional status among segregating V segments, but an unknown experimental factor could not be excluded. The earlier analysis of a few hundred of the donors excluded over 15 rarely observed V segments, including chromosome 9 orphons, because counts were too low. A later genetic analysis reported fewer N-insertions in productive TCRs among donors in an Asian-associated ancestry cluster than the roughly 720-donor mean. A further reported finding was that TCR beta sequences accurately predicted the HLA-A and HLA-B alleles for most subjects in the first cohort. The classifier was reported to diagnose cytomegalovirus status with high specificity and sensitivity in both the original cohort and the validation cohort. Most CMV-associated TCR beta chains appeared to be HLA-restricted in a later analysis, and the HLA associations seemed to be driven largely by CMV exposure. In a later analysis, 16,951 TCR beta sequences were associated with specific HLA alleles at a false discovery rate of 0.05. According to a later analysis, parvovirus B19, influenza, CMV and Epstein-Barr virus appeared linked to several top co-occurrence clusters. In this cohort, only TCR beta chains were sequenced, and detectable features were limited by the absence of alpha or paired-chain data. Because the 87-base-pair reads could not distinguish some IMGT-functional V segments, including TRBV6-2 and TRBV6-3, those segments were excluded. A cluster of highly shared sequence variants was judged likely to represent a technical artifact of the sequencing pipeline. A later genetic analysis associated a missense DCLRE1C variant with V-gene and J-gene trimming of TCR beta chains, and an independent cohort replicated the association. CMV serostatus was the only immune exposure information available for the cohort. Most TCR sequences were observed very rarely across donors, whereas some public TCRs were present in many individuals. According to the authors, the approach could potentially be generalized to other disease states and immunological phenotypes. Broadly in line with IMGT annotations, most TCR beta V segments showed up in productive rearrangements about 90% or about 30% of the time in an earlier analysis of a few hundred of the donors.

Concerning this clone: It has no known antigen specificity. There are no base qualities to consult, and no much larger clone falls within one base. Other DNA sequences in this specimen translate into the identical CDR3.

The CDR3 sequence holds 13 residues, the cysteine and phenylalanine included. The read is trimmed to its CDR3 DNA, 39 bases read in frame from base 1. V sheds 0 bases and J sheds 2 bases, leaving 5 bases between their ends. The CDR1 and CDR2 encoded by the germline V gene are SGHRS and YFSETQ. The library relied on the immunoSEQ multiplex PCR assay. For the multiplex PCR, a mixture combining 60 forward primers for TCR Vbeta segments and 13 reverse primers for TCR Jbeta segments was used. Amplification of the CDR3 region of rearranged TCR beta genes was performed with a multiplex PCR assay on genomic DNA. The amplified TCR beta libraries were sequenced on the Illumina HiSeq System as 87-base-pair reads. The paper's processing steps were these. A later analysis counted about 82 million unique TCR beta chains across the 640 or so repertoires, and 10 million to 11 million of these chains were shared by at least two donors. Raw reads were error-corrected and collapsed into unique sequences with a nearest-neighbor algorithm that merged closely related sequences to remove PCR and sequencing errors. V, D and J gene segments were assigned by aligning CDR3 sequences to IMGT reference sequences. For a sequence to be retained, at least a six-nucleotide match to both a V gene segment and a J gene segment was required. A rearrangement counted as productive if the CDR3 had no stop codons and remained in frame with V and J, and every other rearrangement counted as non-productive. CDR3 was defined according to IMGT convention as the region running from the second conserved V-encoded cysteine to the conserved J-encoded phenylalanine. In an earlier analysis of around 640 of the donors, sequences lacking an unambiguous match to a single V gene segment were excluded. An earlier analysis of several hundred of the donors classified V segments as functional when productive rearrangements were above 56.7% and as segregating when the standard deviation between donors was above 5%. A statistical classification framework was developed to diagnose cytomegalovirus status using the catalog of TCR beta chain sequences. In a later analysis, V and J genes were assigned by comparing TCR nucleotide sequences against IMGT/GENE-DB human TR gene sequences. A later analysis assigned CDR3 sequences and most-parsimonious VDJ recombination scenarios with the TCRdist pipeline. In a later analysis, each TCR beta chain was defined by its CDR3 amino acid sequence together with its V-gene family, and reads without a unique V-gene family were excluded. To address suspected cross-contamination and a sequencing artifact, a later analysis removed approximately 590 highly shared, low-generation-probability nucleotide sequences. In a later analysis, a clonal expansion index for each public chain was calculated from normalized within-repertoire ranks of inferred template counts. Generation probabilities in a later analysis came from a VDJ recombination model fitted to out-of-frame rearrangements, and those results were checked against IGoR. A later analysis scored TCR-TCR, TCR-HLA and TCR-CMV co-occurrence with hypergeometric tests, applying a repertoire-size bias correction to TCR pairs. A later analysis estimated false discovery rates by permuting HLA or CMV assignments 20 times. In a later analysis, co-occurring TCRs were grouped using DBSCAN, with TCRdist sequence similarity added in when clustering inside HLA-allele-positive subsets. Repertoires with fewer than 30,000 or more than 120,000 public chains were left out of co-occurrence clustering, as were five repertoires with anomalous nucleotide sharing. The immuneACCESS repertoire file appears here via TCRdb, limited to in-frame rearrangements. These files lack a portion of the clones; in checked studies, under half of the deficit traces to unresolved V genes, and the cause of the others is not known. The V and J calls and the clone size are those of that table, but D and trimming were determined from the DNA. The sample table lists some 150,000 clones, around 9% of them with a count of one. Of the sample, roughly 6.4% falls within the top ten clones.

The cohort was made up of approximately 700 healthy bone marrow donors. Cohort members were all nominally healthy when sampled, although unrecorded immune exposures were likely present. The donor was CMV seropositive and was included in the group of 250 to 300 seropositive cohort members. Each donor provided a peripheral blood sample, and peripheral blood mononuclear cells were used for TCR beta sequencing. Genomic DNA extraction from the blood cell samples was performed with the Qiagen DNeasy Blood Extraction Kit. What was sequenced was PBMCs. The chain couples TRBV5-1 to TRBJ1-1, with the D gene not confidently named. This receptor was taken from a woman in her forties in good health and CMV-seropositive. In nucleotide form, the sequence is TGCGCCAGCAGCTTGGCCATTAACACTGAAGCTTTCTTT. Its translation reads: CASSLAINTEAFF.